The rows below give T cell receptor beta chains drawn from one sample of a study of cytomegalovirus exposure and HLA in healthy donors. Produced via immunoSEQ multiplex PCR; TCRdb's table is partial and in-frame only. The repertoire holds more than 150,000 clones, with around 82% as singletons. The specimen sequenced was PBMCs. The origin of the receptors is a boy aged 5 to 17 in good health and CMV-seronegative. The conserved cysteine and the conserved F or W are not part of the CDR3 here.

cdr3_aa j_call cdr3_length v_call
ASSLGGTSTDTQY TRBJ2-3 13 TRBV5-1
ASSRQGSFEKLF TRBJ1-4 12 TRBV6-5
ASSYRGAPREQY TRBJ2-7 12 TRBV28
ASAVGQGAYEQY TRBJ2-7 12 TRBV6-5
ASSTRTGSTDTQY TRBJ2-3 13 TRBV5-1
ASRPTGGLLNQPQH TRBJ1-5 14 TRBV28
ASSGKGVKGEKLF TRBJ1-4 13 TRBV5-4
ASSRGGGGTDTQY TRBJ2-3 13 TRBV9
ASSLGTGGLYAGYT TRBJ1-2 14 TRBV7-9
ASRTGLAGGPEY TRBJ2-7 12 TRBV2
ASKRQVQQGTEAF TRBJ1-1 13 TRBV6-5
ASSPPRGSNYGYT TRBJ1-2 13 TRBV28
ASRWGGGAGGYPDEQY TRBJ2-7 16 TRBV7-2
AWSLAGTSFADTQY TRBJ2-3 14 TRBV30
ASSTTSGNTDTQY TRBJ2-3 13 TRBV19
ASSPDRGRGGQPQH TRBJ1-5 14 TRBV5-6
ASRRQGAYEQY TRBJ2-7 11 TRBV6-5
AWSRGTALSGNTIY TRBJ1-3 14 TRBV30
ASSVEGQEFYEQY TRBJ2-7 13 TRBV9
ASSSRQGAGDTQY TRBJ2-3 13 TRBV28
ASSVGGTGVSPLH TRBJ1-6 13 TRBV2
ARKDRVNTGELF TRBJ2-2 12 TRBV30
ASRASGDTDTQY TRBJ2-3 12 TRBV5-1
ASNRDNGEKLF TRBJ1-4 11 TRBV2
ASSRDTITDTQY TRBJ2-3 12 TRBV2
ASSPSGPNTEAF TRBJ1-1 12 TRBV7-9
ASSPRETDNSPLH TRBJ1-6 13 TRBV4-1
ASTEGGLNQPQH TRBJ1-5 12 TRBV28
ASSPYRGSDTQY TRBJ2-3 12 TRBV27
ATSRGGTGSSNQPQH TRBJ1-5 15 TRBV15
ASSVGLAGINEQY TRBJ2-7 13 TRBV9